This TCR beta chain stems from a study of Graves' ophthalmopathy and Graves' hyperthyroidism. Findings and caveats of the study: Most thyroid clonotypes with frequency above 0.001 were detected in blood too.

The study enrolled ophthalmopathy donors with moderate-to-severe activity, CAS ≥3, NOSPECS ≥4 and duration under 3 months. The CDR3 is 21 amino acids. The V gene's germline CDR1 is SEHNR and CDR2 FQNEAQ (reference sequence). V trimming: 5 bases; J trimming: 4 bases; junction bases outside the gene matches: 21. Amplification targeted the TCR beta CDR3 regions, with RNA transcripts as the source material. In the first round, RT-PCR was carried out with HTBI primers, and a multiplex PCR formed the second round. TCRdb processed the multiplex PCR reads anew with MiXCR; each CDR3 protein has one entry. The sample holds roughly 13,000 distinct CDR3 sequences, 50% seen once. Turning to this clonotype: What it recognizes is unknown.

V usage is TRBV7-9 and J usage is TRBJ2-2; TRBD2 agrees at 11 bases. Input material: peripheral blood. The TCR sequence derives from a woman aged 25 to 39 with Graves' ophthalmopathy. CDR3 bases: TGTGCCAGCAGCCCAACCCCTCGGCTAGCGGGAGGAGTAGCGGGCACCGGGGAGCTGTTTTTT. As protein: CASSPTPRLAGGVAGTGELFF.